These 14 T cell receptor beta chains were all obtained from the same sample, sequenced in a study of control samples from healthy donors and cancer patients. Sequencing was performed with immunoSEQ multiplex PCR; in TCRdb, only in-frame clones are kept and a portion is missing. The repertoire consists of some 97,000 clones, with roughly 87% occurring once and the leading ten covering about 18%. Sequencing input: blood. All receptors derive from a woman in her 50s in good health.

The chain recombines TRBV7-9 with TRBJ2-7, with TRBD2 identical over 16 bases. The CDR3 runs to 19 residues. Germline CDR1 SEHNR, CDR2 FQNEAQ (reference sequence). V lost 0 bases to trimming and J lost 4 bases; unmatched junction nucleotides: 9. The CDR3 sequence: CASSLAPGTSGGVRYEQYF. The CDR3 DNA follows: TGTGCCAGCAGCTTAGCTCCTGGGACTAGCGGGGGGGTGAGGTACGAGCAGTACTTC.

This clone was seen only once. The J gene is TRBJ1-5, the V gene TRBV5-1; D is possibly TRBD1 (6 bases). V shed 4 bases and J shed 5 bases, with 13 bases lying between them. The CDR3 totals 14 residues. Germline-derived CDR1 and CDR2 are SGHRS and YFSETQ. The CDR3 here is CASSPDGGHQPQHF. The DNA for the CDR3 is TGCGCCAGCAGCCCGGATGGGGGGCATCAGCCCCAGCATTTT. The full variable domain, in which reference TRBV5-1 and TRBJ1-5 provide the parts outside the CDR3, is KAGVTQTPRYLIKTRGQQVTLSCSPISGHRSVSWYQQTPGQGLQFLFEYFSETQRNKGNFPGRFSGRQFSNSRSEMNVSTLELGDSALYLCASSPDGGHQPQHFGDGTRLSIL.

V usage is TRBV6-5 and J usage is TRBJ2-7, with TRBD2 as a possible D gene (6 bases). Germline loops: CDR1 MNHEY, CDR2 SVGAGI. The CDR3 runs 12 residues. V gave up 6 bases and J gave up 7 bases, with 13 bases separating them. The CDR3 DNA is TGTGCCAGCAGCCATCCGGCGGGGGAGCAGTACGTC. Translation gives CASSHPAGEQYV.

The chain is built from TRBV7-8 and TRBJ2-1; either TRBD1 or TRBD2 may supply D (5 bases each). Germline lookup yields CDR1 SGHVS and CDR2 FQNEAQ. Trimming cost V 7 bases and J 5 bases, with 18 bases left between them. The CDR3 sequence is 15 residues long. The CDR3 coding sequence is TGTGCCAGCAACCTTCCCGGGACCTTTAACAATGAGCAGTTCTTC. This codes for CASNLPGTFNNEQFF.

This clone was counted at least ten times. In DNA, the CDR3 is TGTGCCAGTGGCCTAAGACAGGGGGCGGGGGAGACCCAGTACTTC. Protein product: CASGLRQGAGETQYF. The gene calls are TRBV19 and TRBJ2-5; TRBD1 aligns across 10 bases. Germline CDR1 and CDR2: LNHDA and SQIVND (reference sequence). This CDR3 has 15 residues. The trim removed 8 bases at V and 5 bases at J, leaving 11 bases unmatched. Supplemented by reference TRBV19 and TRBJ2-5, the full variable domain reads DGGITQSPKYLFRKEGQNVTLSCEQNLNHDAMYWYRQDPGQGLRLIYYSQIVNDFQKGDIAEGYSVSREKKESFPLTVTSAQKNPTAFYLCASGLRQGAGETQYFGPGTRLLVL.

The CDR3 nucleotides read TGTGCCGCCACCGGGACGGGACCCTACGAGCAGTACGTC. Its protein is CAATGTGPYEQYV. V gene TRBV27 combines with J gene TRBJ2-7; D is tentatively TRBD1 or TRBD2 (5 bases each). Germline V gene sequence: CDR1 MNHEY, CDR2 SMNVEV (reference sequence). V was clipped by 11 bases and J by 2 bases, with 16 bases between them. The CDR3 runs 13 residues.

The chain employs TRBV7-2 and TRBJ2-1; 8 nucleotides agree with TRBD2. The germline V gene has CDR1 SGHTA and CDR2 FQGNSA. The trim removed 3 bases at V and 12 bases at J, leaving 19 bases unmatched. CDR3 length: 17 amino acids. The CDR3 sequence is CASSFPFRLAPNAGQFF. DNA for the CDR3: TGTGCCAGCAGCTTTCCCTTTAGACTAGCGCCAAATGCAGGGCAGTTCTTC.

This chain connects TRBV11-2 to TRBJ1-5; unclear D gene. Germline CDR1 is SGHAT and CDR2 is FQNNGV. Trimming removed 2 bases at V and 7 bases at J, with 15 bases between. The CDR3 extends over 15 amino acids. CDR3 protein: CASSLNQAEKQPQHF. The CDR3 DNA reads TGTGCCAGCAGCTTAAACCAGGCCGAGAAGCAGCCCCAGCATTTT.

This chain connects TRBV14 to TRBJ2-2; 8 bases are a match to TRBD2. The germline gives CDR1 SGHDN, CDR2 FVKESK. The CDR3 extends over 20 amino acids. Unmatched junction bases numbered 21, after V lost 4 bases and J lost 5 bases. CDR3 nucleotides: TGTGCCAGCAGCCTAAACCACTGGCCGGGAGGGGATATCAGGACCGGGGAGCTGTTTTTT. Its translation is CASSLNHWPGGDIRTGELFF.

The chain employs TRBV11-3 and TRBJ1-1, with 9 nucleotides matching TRBD1. CDR3 size: 13 residues. V lost 1 base and J lost 9; bases outside the gene matches: 3. Per germline, CDR1 SGHNT and CDR2 YENEEA. Here the CDR3 DNA reads TGTGCCAGCAGCTTAGCAACAGGGGGCAAAGCTTTCTTT. Translating it yields CASSLATGGKAFF.

This rearrangement joins TRBV2 to TRBJ2-7; no firm D call. This CDR3 region has 13 residues. Trimming pared 2 bases from V and 3 bases from J, leaving 8 bases between. CDR1 and CDR2 (germline): SNHLY, FYNNEI. CDR3 region: CASSEQRNYEQYV. The DNA for the CDR3 is TGTGCCAGCAGTGAACAGAGGAACTACGAGCAGTACGTC.

This clone has only one observation. The V and J genes are TRBV29-1 and TRBJ2-5; D is possibly TRBD1 or TRBD2 (5 bases each). This CDR3 contains 12 residues. V was clipped by 6 bases and J by 5 bases, with 13 bases between them. Germline assignment: CDR1 SQVTM and CDR2 ANQGSEA. CDR3 in amino acids: CSVGTGLETQYF. The DNA for the CDR3 is TGCAGCGTCGGGACGGGGTTGGAGACCCAGTACTTC.

This clone appeared a few times. The chain is built from TRBV13 and TRBJ1-1, with D maybe TRBD1 (6 bases). Germline CDR1 reads PRHDT; CDR2 reads FYEKMQ (reference sequence). The CDR3 covers 12 residues. V lost 5 bases and J lost 9, with 13 bases in between. The CDR3 nucleotides read TGTGCCAGCAGCCCACGGACAGCGCAAGCTTTCTTT. Translated, it gives CASSPRTAQAFF.

J is TRBJ2-7 and V is TRBV6-4; 8 nucleotides agree with TRBD2. Germline CDR1 and CDR2: MRHNA and SNTAGT. There are 14 residues in the CDR3. The V and J ends lost 6 bases and 3 bases, in that order; junction bases with no gene match: 7. This chain's CDR3 is CASSNTGTSYEQYF. CDR3 bases: TGTGCCAGCAGCAATACCGGGACTAGCTACGAGCAGTACTTC.